One sample yielded the 9 T cell receptor beta chains listed below, sequenced in a study of control samples from healthy donors and cancer patients. Generated by immunoSEQ multiplex PCR, the TCRdb table keeps only in-frame clones and is missing some. The repertoire consists of around 70,000 clones, with over 80% occurring once and the leading ten covering approximately 14%. Sequencing used blood. The origin of the receptors is a man in his 60s in good health.

This chain connects TRBV6-5 to TRBJ2-1; a possible D gene is TRBD1 (6 bases). This CDR3 spans 15 amino acids. V was clipped by 6 bases and J by 0 bases, with 12 bases between them. Germline V gene data show CDR1 as MNHEY and CDR2 as SVGAGI. CDR3 amino acids: CASRVDRSSYNEQFF. DNA of the CDR3: TGTGCCAGCAGGGTCGACAGGAGCTCCTACAATGAGCAGTTCTTC.

This sequence joins TRBV15 and TRBJ2-4; D is perhaps TRBD1 (6 bases). V was trimmed by 2 bases and J by 8 bases, leaving 16 bases between them. The CDR3 has 15 residues. Germline V gene data show CDR1 as LNHNV and CDR2 as YYDKDF (reference sequence). In nucleotides, the CDR3 is TGTGCCACCAGCAGATCAACAGGGTTAGTGGACATTCAGTACTTC. This translates into CATSRSTGLVDIQYF.

The chain employs TRBV9 and TRBJ1-3; D is unclear. Trimming took off 0 bases at V and 4 bases at J, with 2 bases between the two ends. CDR1 SGDLS and CDR2 YYNGEE come from the germline V gene. The CDR3 contains 12 residues. CDR3 sequence reads: CASSVGGNTIYF. The CDR3 nucleotides are TGTGCCAGCAGCGTAGGGGGAAACACCATATATTTT.

The chain employs TRBV30 and TRBJ2-7; D might be TRBD2 (6 bases). Germline CDR1 GTSNPN, CDR2 SVGIG (reference sequence). CDR3 length: 13 amino acids. Trimming stripped 4 bases from V and 2 bases from J, with 12 bases between. The CDR3 coding sequence is TGTGCCTGGACCCTGGGGGAGGCCTACGAGCAGTACTTC. This sequence encodes CAWTLGEAYEQYF. Variable domain in full (rest from reference TRBV30 and TRBJ2-7): SQTIHQWPATLVQPVGSPLSLECTVEGTSNPNLYWYRQAAGRGLQLLFYSVGIGQISSEVPQNLSASRPQDRQFILSSKKLLLSDSGFYLCAWTLGEAYEQYFGPGTRLTVT.

The chain employs TRBV10-3 and TRBJ1-1; 8 bases agree with TRBD1. The CDR3 has 15 amino acids. After removal of 5 bases from V and 3 bases from J, the junction contained 8 bases not matched to a gene. Germline assignment: CDR1 ENHRY and CDR2 SYGVKD. As DNA, the CDR3 is TGTGCCATCAGTAACAGGGGGGGTTCTGACACTGAAGCTTTCTTT. It codes for CAISNRGGSDTEAFF.

The V gene is TRBV7-4, the J gene TRBJ2-3; 11 bases agree with TRBD2. The germline V gene encodes CDR1 SGHVT and CDR2 SQSDAQ. J was trimmed by 4 bases and V by 9 bases; bases with no gene match: 12. The CDR3 totals 16 residues. This CDR3 reads CARTRRLAGTSDTQYF. In nucleotides, the CDR3 is TGTGCCAGAACACGCCGACTAGCGGGAACGTCAGATACGCAGTATTTT. Filled out from reference TRBV7-4 and TRBJ2-3, the complete variable domain reads GAGVSQSPRYKVAKRGRDVALRCDSISGHVTLYWYRQTLGQGSEVLTYSQSDAQRDKSGRPSGRFSAERPERSVSTLKIQRTEQGDSAVYLCARTRRLAGTSDTQYFGPGTRLTVL.

V usage is TRBV7-6 and J usage is TRBJ2-5, with 9 bases fitting TRBD1. V lost 1 base, J lost 4 bases, and 7 bases stayed unmatched. Germline assignment: CDR1 SGHVS and CDR2 FNYEAQ. This CDR3 is built from 16 residues. CDR3 in DNA: TGTGCCAGCAGCTTAGGTGACAGGGGGGTTCGAGAGACCCAGTACTTC. It codes for CASSLGDRGVRETQYF.

This rearrangement joins TRBV18 to TRBJ2-2; TRBD1 matches at 8 bases. Germline CDR1 is KGHSH and CDR2 is LQKENI. This CDR3 contains 17 residues. Trimming cost V 0 bases and J 0 bases; bases outside gene matches: 3. CDR3 nucleotide sequence: TGTGCCAGCTCACCACCCCAGGGGGCTTCGAACACCGGGGAGCTGTTTTTT. Translation gives CASSPPQGASNTGELFF.

This chain connects TRBV5-4 to TRBJ2-7, with 7 bases lining up with TRBD1. CDR3 length: 14 residues. The J segment lost 6 bases and the V segment lost 4 bases, leaving 10 bases of the junction unmatched. The germline CDR1 and CDR2 sequences are SGHNT and YYREEE (reference sequence). The CDR3 here is CASSTTGSSIEQYF. In DNA form, the CDR3 reads TGTGCCAGCAGCACGACAGGGAGTTCGATCGAGCAGTACTTC.